In this sample, the clone carrying this TCR beta chain turned up a few times. Its antigen is as yet unknown. With constant-segment primers, 5'RACE yielded cDNA libraries of TCR alpha and TCR beta that carried sample barcodes and UMIs. TCRdb processed the 5' RACE reads anew with MiXCR; each CDR3 protein has one entry. The table records roughly 450,000 distinct CDR3 sequences, about a sixth of them present only once. This entry is derived from a study of T-cell memory formation after mild COVID-19. Study-level points and caveats: Mainly CM and EM harbored the contracting CD4+ clones; mainly EMRA harbored the CD8+ ones. Day 37-peaking second-wave clones had unconfirmed SARS-CoV-2 specificity.

Trimming shortened V by 4 bases and J by 7 bases, and 17 bases separated the two germline ends. The germline V gene encodes CDR1 SGHTA and CDR2 FQGNSA. The CDR3 length is 15 residues. Material: PBMCs or a T cell subset sorted from them (not recorded which). The gene calls are TRBV7-2 and TRBJ1-5, with D perhaps TRBD1 (5 bases). The clonotype comes from a man between 18 and 29 years old who had mild COVID-19 (a few samples of this study predate the infection). Cell type and time point are not known. The CDR3 reads CASSSTRDAGQPQHF. CDR3 sequence (DNA): TGTGCCAGCAGCTCAACCCGGGACGCTGGACAGCCCCAGCATTTT.